The following is a T cell receptor beta chain sequence with its context. Its matching antigen is unknown. The sample contains more than one DNA sequence encoding this CDR3. This CDR3 has 12 residues. Trimming left V 0 bases short and J 5 bases short, with 2 bases between. Looked up from germline, CDR1 is SGDLS and CDR2 is YYNGEE. Naivety among CD8 cells was defined by CD45RO negativity and positive CCR7 selection, thereby excluding terminally differentiated effector memory CD45RA+ cells. The data are from a study of shared clonotypes between healthy human individuals. As for the study in general: CD4 naive cells filled three plates per donor, CD4 memory three, CD8 naive two and CD8 memory one. Study-wide results and limits: Some naive CD4 clonotypes, around 4.9%, turned up in common across a few donors.

In the authors' workflow: Because ImmunoSEQ provided only junction sequences with no quality scores, the filtering differed. The table came from immunoSEQ multiplex PCR; TCRdb's copy has only in-frame clones and leaves some out. V and J calls and clone size are as listed in that table; D and trimming were resolved from the DNA. The data contain under 850,000 clones, roughly 92% of them singletons. Sequencing was carried out using naive CD8+ T cells sorted from blood. This chain uses TRBV9 with TRBJ2-2, with D unresolved. This clonotype originated in a man aged 30 to 45 in good health. The CDR3 sequence is CASSVVTGELFF. The CDR3 coding sequence is TGTGCCAGCAGCGTAGTGACCGGGGAGCTGTTTTTT.